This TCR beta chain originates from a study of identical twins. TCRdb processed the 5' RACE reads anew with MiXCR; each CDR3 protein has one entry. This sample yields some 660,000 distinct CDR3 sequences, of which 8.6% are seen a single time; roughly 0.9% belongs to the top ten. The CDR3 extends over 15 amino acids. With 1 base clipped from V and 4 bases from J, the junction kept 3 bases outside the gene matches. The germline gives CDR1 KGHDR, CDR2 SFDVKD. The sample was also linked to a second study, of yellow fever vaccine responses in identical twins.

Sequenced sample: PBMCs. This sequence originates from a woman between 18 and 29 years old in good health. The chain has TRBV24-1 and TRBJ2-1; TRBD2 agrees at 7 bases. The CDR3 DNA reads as TGTGCCACCAGTGATTTTCAGCGGGAATACAATGAGCAGTTCTTC. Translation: CATSDFQREYNEQFF.